What follows are 20 T cell receptor beta chains derived from one specimen sequenced in a study of T cells in Graves' hyperthyroidism and ophthalmopathy. Regions amplified from RNA transcripts were the TCR beta CDR3 regions. HTBI primers were the set used in a first-round RT-PCR of the TCR CDR3. TCRdb reanalysed the multiplex PCR reads using MiXCR and keeps one entry per CDR3 protein. The sample includes 650,000 to 750,000 distinct CDR3 sequences, about 14% of them seen just once. The sequencing sample was made of blood. The receptors shown here come from a young woman with Graves' hyperthyroidism.

The chain recombines TRBV20-1 with TRBJ2-4; no definite D call. This CDR3 contains 10 residues. V was shortened by 5 bases and J by 5 bases, with 4 bases between the two germline ends. Per the germline V gene, CDR1 is DFQATT and CDR2 is SNEGSKA (reference sequence). CDR3 residues: CSAWENIQYF. The CDR3 DNA reads TGCAGTGCTTGGGAAAACATTCAGTACTTC.

This clonotype was counted only a few times. The chain combines TRBV20-1 with TRBJ2-2; the D call may be TRBD1 or TRBD2 (5 bases each). V was cut by 6 bases and J by 0 bases, with 17 bases left in between. The germline gives CDR1 DFQATT, CDR2 SNEGSKA (reference sequence). The CDR3 totals 16 residues. For the CDR3, the DNA is TGCAGTGCCCTATCTACCGGGGCTTCGAACACCGGGGAGCTGTTTTTT. Its translation: CSALSTGASNTGELFF.

The rearrangement links TRBV30 to TRBJ1-5; weak D call: TRBD1 (5 bases). V gave up 2 bases and J gave up 7 bases, with 12 bases separating them. Germline assignment: CDR1 GTSNPN and CDR2 SVGIG (reference sequence). The CDR3 runs to 13 residues. CDR3 region: CAWSSSRVQPQHF. The CDR3 DNA follows: TGTGCCTGGAGTTCTTCCAGGGTCCAGCCCCAGCATTTT.

This clonotype was detected ten times or more. The genes are TRBV3-1 and TRBJ2-1; D is perhaps TRBD2 (5 bases). V lost 3 bases to trimming and J lost 5 bases, with 8 bases between them. CDR3 length: 13 residues. The V gene's germline CDR1 is LGHDT and CDR2 YNNKEL (reference sequence). The CDR3 region has the DNA TGTGCCAGCAGCCACTTGAGGGACAATGAGCAGTTCTTC. Translation: CASSHLRDNEQFF.

The chain is built from TRBV28 and TRBJ2-3, with D possibly matching TRBD2 (5 bases). Germline values: CDR1 MDHEN, CDR2 SYDVKM. CDR3 length: 13 amino acids. Trimming left V 3 bases short and J 5 bases short, with 9 bases between. In nucleotides, the CDR3 is TGTGCCAGCAGTTTCGGAGGAGAAGATACGCAGTATTTT. It translates to CASSFGGEDTQYF.

This clonotype was detected many times. This chain uses TRBV20-1 with TRBJ2-3, with 9 bases lining up with TRBD2. With 6 bases clipped from V and 4 bases from J, the junction kept 5 bases outside the gene matches. Germline assignment: CDR1 DFQATT and CDR2 SNEGSKA (reference sequence). CDR3 length equals 13 residues. As DNA, the CDR3 is TGCAGTGCCCTAGCGGGAACCGCAGATACGCAGTATTTT. Encoded protein: CSALAGTADTQYF.

The chain is built from TRBV20-1 and TRBJ1-6; weak D call: TRBD1 (6 bases). V was cut by 0 bases and J by 3 bases, with 15 bases left in between. The germline CDR1 and CDR2 sequences are DFQATT and SNEGSKA (reference sequence). This CDR3 comprises 17 residues. CDR3 region: CSARDLRGALYNSPLHF. In DNA form, the CDR3 reads TGCAGTGCTAGAGATCTCCGGGGGGCCCTCTATAATTCACCCCTCCACTTT.

This clonotype has more than one count but fewer than ten. This rearrangement joins TRBV20-1 to TRBJ2-7, with D tentatively TRBD2 (5 bases). Trimming took off 3 bases at V and 3 bases at J, with 12 bases between the two ends. CDR1 DFQATT and CDR2 SNEGSKA come from the germline V gene (reference sequence). The CDR3 loop spans 13 amino acids. This chain's CDR3 is CSAREDQDYEQYF. CDR3 sequence (DNA): TGCAGTGCTAGGGAGGACCAGGACTACGAGCAGTACTTC.

In its sample, this clonotype was seen a few times. V gene TRBV18 combines with J gene TRBJ2-6; D is unresolved. Germline assignment: CDR1 KGHSH and CDR2 LQKENI. Deletions cut 6 bases from V and 0 bases from J, with 12 bases between. This CDR3 contains 16 residues. CDR3 sequence: CASSLKRSSGANVLTF. Written as DNA, the CDR3 is TGTGCCAGCTCCCTCAAACGGTCCTCTGGGGCCAACGTCCTGACTTTC.

This clonotype occurred a few times. The rearrangement joins TRBV27 to TRBJ2-3, with 11 bases identical to TRBD2. The CDR3 is 18 residues long. V shed 3 bases and J 5 bases; nucleotides not matched to a gene: 13. Per the germline V gene, CDR1 is MNHEY and CDR2 is SMNVEV (reference sequence). The CDR3, as DNA: TGTGCCAGCAGTTTCCTCGGGACTAGCGGAGGACCCAAAGATACGCAGTATTTT. Translation gives CASSFLGTSGGPKDTQYF.

The rearrangement joins TRBV27 to TRBJ2-2, with D perhaps TRBD2 (5 bases). The V gene's germline CDR1 is MNHEY and CDR2 SMNVEV (reference sequence). The CDR3 is 14 residues long. The V end lost 0 bases, the J end lost 6 bases, and 8 bases lay between the germline ends. The CDR3 loop reads CASSLSRVAGELFF. The CDR3 coding sequence is TGTGCCAGCAGTTTATCGAGGGTCGCCGGGGAGCTGTTTTTT.

This clonotype was seen at least ten times. V and J are TRBV2 and TRBJ1-2; D gene ambiguous. CDR1 is SNHLY, CDR2 FYNNEI, per germline. There are 15 residues in the CDR3. V was cut by 2 bases and J by 4 bases, with 14 bases left in between. DNA for the CDR3: TGTGCCAGCAGTGAACGGGGTCAGGAGCCCTATGGCTACACCTTC. Translation gives CASSERGQEPYGYTF. Looking up the rest from reference TRBV2 and TRBJ1-2 gives the full variable domain: EPEVTQTPSHQVTQMGQEVILRCVPISNHLYFYWYRQILGQKVEFLVSFYNNEISEKSEIFDDQFSVERPDGSNFTLKIRSTKLEDSAMYFCASSERGQEPYGYTFGSGTRLTVV.

This clonotype was seen repeatedly, ten times or more. The chain is built from TRBV7-9 and TRBJ2-1; TRBD2 matches 9 bases. Germline CDR1 and CDR2: SEHNR and FQNEAQ (reference sequence). The CDR3 extends over 17 amino acids. V was clipped by 5 bases and J by 4 bases; unmatched bases: 12. CDR3 region: CASSRYRLAERYNEQFF. The CDR3 nucleotides are TGTGCCAGCAGCCGTTATAGACTAGCGGAACGGTACAATGAGCAGTTCTTC. Full variable domain (missing parts from reference TRBV7-9 and TRBJ2-1): DTGVSQNPRHKITKRGQNVTFRCDPISEHNRLYWYRQTLGQGPEFLTYFQNEAQLEKSRLLSDRFSAERPKGSFSTLEIQRTEQGDSAMYLCASSRYRLAERYNEQFFGPGTRLTVL.

This clonotype was seen only a few times. As DNA, the CDR3 is TGTGCCAGCAGCTCCGCCGGGACTAGCGGGAGTTATACGCAGTATTTT. Translated, it gives CASSSAGTSGSYTQYF. V usage is TRBV13 and J usage is TRBJ2-3, with 14 bases identical to TRBD2. CDR1 is PRHDT and CDR2 is FYEKMQ in the germline V gene (reference sequence). J lost 7 bases, V lost 4 bases, and 7 bases had no gene match. This CDR3 region has 16 residues.

The chain carries TRBV30 and TRBJ2-1; D gene unclear. V was pared by 4 bases and J by 5 bases, with 9 bases between. This CDR3 is built from 12 residues. Germline CDR1 is GTSNPN and CDR2 is SVGIG (reference sequence). The CDR3 spells CAWKGPNNEQFF. The CDR3 DNA reads as TGTGCCTGGAAAGGACCCAACAATGAGCAGTTCTTC.

The genes are TRBV29-1 and TRBJ2-3, with a tentative D call TRBD2 (6 bases). The CDR3 has 15 residues. Trimming left V 3 bases short and J 4 bases short, with 17 bases between. The germline gives CDR1 SQVTM, CDR2 ANQGSEA. The CDR3 DNA reads as TGCAGCGTTGATGGGGCTAGCGAGTCCCCAGATACGCAGTATTTT. Its translation is CSVDGASESPDTQYF.

This clonotype was detected only once. V and J are TRBV29-1 and TRBJ2-2; D is undetermined. The germline CDR1 and CDR2 sequences are SQVTM and ANQGSEA. V gave up 4 bases and J gave up 7 bases, with 4 bases separating them. This CDR3 has 10 amino acids. CDR3 residues: CSVGDGELFF. The DNA of the CDR3 is TGCAGCGTTGGAGACGGGGAGCTGTTTTTT.

The V and J genes are TRBV2 and TRBJ2-4; the D call may be TRBD1 or TRBD2 (5 bases each). V lost 7 bases and J lost 5, with 18 bases in between. This CDR3 contains 15 residues. Germline CDR1 SNHLY, CDR2 FYNNEI. The CDR3 sequence is CASTLNRDGENIQYF. Here the CDR3 DNA reads TGTGCCAGCACCCTAAACCGGGACGGAGAAAACATTCAGTACTTC.

CDR3 coding DNA: TGTGCCAGCAGCCTAGACAGGGCTAGGGCCAACGTCCTGACTTTC. This translates into CASSLDRARANVLTF. The V and J genes are TRBV7-3 and TRBJ2-6; 7 bases line up with TRBD1. This CDR3 is built from 15 residues. Germline values: CDR1 SGHTA, CDR2 FQGTGA. After removal of 5 bases from V and 5 bases from J, the junction contained 6 bases not matched to a gene.

A few counts support this clonotype. The chain employs TRBV29-1 and TRBJ1-2; TRBD1 matches at 7 bases. CDR3 length: 15 residues. Per the germline V gene, CDR1 is SQVTM and CDR2 is ANQGSEA. V gave up 7 bases and J gave up 0 bases; unmatched junction bases: 11. Written as DNA, the CDR3 is TGCAGCGCTGGGATACAGGGGCGAACTAACTATGGCTACACCTTC. Translation: CSAGIQGRTNYGYTF.